This entry lists 4 T cell receptor beta chains sequenced from one sample in a study of T cell responses to AZD1222 COVID-19 vaccine. Clones were read by immunoSEQ multiplex PCR, and TCRdb kept only the in-frame ones, dropping some. The profile shows 90,000 to 130,000 clones, around 80% of them singletons. The sequences come from peripheral blood, collected on day 0 of AZD1222 vaccination. All receptors derive from an adult in good health.

This rearrangement joins TRBV5-4 to TRBJ1-4; D gene ambiguous. Germline loops: CDR1 SGHNT, CDR2 YYREEE (reference sequence). The CDR3 runs 12 residues. The germline V and J ends were trimmed by 1 base and 8 bases, with 6 bases remaining between them. The CDR3 sequence is CASSLYGEKLFF. CDR3 coding DNA: TGTGCCAGCAGCTTGTATGGAGAAAAACTGTTTTTT.

The CDR3 sequence: CAISGQGGYGYTF. The CDR3 DNA sequence: TGTGCCATCAGTGGACAGGGGGGATATGGCTACACCTTC. The chain links TRBV10-3 to TRBJ1-2; 9 nucleotides align to TRBD1. Trimming at V came to 4 bases and at J to 5 bases, leaving 2 bases not matched to a gene. CDR3 length equals 13 residues. Looked up from germline, CDR1 is ENHRY and CDR2 is SYGVKD.

The chain employs TRBV3-1 (or the pseudogene TRBV3-2) and TRBJ2-7; a weak D match, TRBD2 (6 bases). The CDR3 consists of 15 residues. Germline lookup yields CDR1 LGHDT and CDR2 YNNKEL (reference sequence). V gave up 1 base and J gave up 3 bases, with 13 bases separating them. Here the CDR3 reads CASSQGPSGFYEQYF. The CDR3 region has the DNA TGTGCCAGCAGCCAAGGTCCCAGCGGGTTCTACGAGCAGTACTTC.

This chain connects TRBV7-2 to TRBJ1-1; D unresolved. The V and J ends lost 2 bases and 5 bases respectively, with 12 bases between them. The CDR3 covers 14 residues. Germline values: CDR1 SGHTA, CDR2 FQGNSA. CDR3 residues: CASSLTVFGTEAFF. The CDR3 nucleotides read TGTGCCAGCAGCTTAACGGTGTTTGGGACTGAAGCTTTCTTT.